Here is one T cell receptor beta chain with its context. Its antigen is not known. The data are from a study of shared clonotypes between healthy human individuals. The study, taken as a whole, reports: In contrast to clonotypes shared by all four donors, non-shared clonotypes had lower generation probabilities. When naive CD4 clonotypes were compared across several donors, about 4.9% were shared. A small donor pool kept down the genetic and exposure-history diversity that was represented.

V trimming: 5 bases; J trimming: 7 bases; junction bases outside the gene matches: 1. The CDR3 sequence is 11 residues long. Germline V gives CDR1 SGHAT, CDR2 FQNNGV. Generated by immunoSEQ multiplex PCR, the TCRdb table keeps only in-frame clones and is missing some. The table records hundreds of thousands of clones, 85% to 95% of them present only once. Naive CD8 isolation took CD45RO-negative cells positively selected for CCR7 and excluded terminally differentiated effector memory CD45RA+ cells. V usage is TRBV11-2 and J usage is TRBJ1-2; 7 bases fit TRBD1. This sequence was found in a woman in her 30s in good health. The sequencing sample was made of naive CD8+ T cells sorted from blood. CDR3 loop: CASSDRAGYTF. CDR3 DNA sequence: TGTGCCAGCAGCGACAGGGCTGGCTACACCTTC.